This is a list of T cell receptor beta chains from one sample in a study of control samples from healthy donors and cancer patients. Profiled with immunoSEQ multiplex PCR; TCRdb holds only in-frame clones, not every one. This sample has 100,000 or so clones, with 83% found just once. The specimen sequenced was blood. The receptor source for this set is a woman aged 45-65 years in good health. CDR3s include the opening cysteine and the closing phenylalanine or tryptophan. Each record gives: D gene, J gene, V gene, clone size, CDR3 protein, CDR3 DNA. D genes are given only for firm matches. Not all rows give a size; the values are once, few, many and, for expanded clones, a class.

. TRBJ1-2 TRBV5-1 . CASSVDHPLVGYGYTF TGCGCCAGCAGCGTGGACCACCCACTCGTAGGGTATGGCTACACCTTC
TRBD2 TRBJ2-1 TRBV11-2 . CASSLEVAGGMDEQFF TGTGCCAGCAGCTTAGAAGTAGCGGGAGGTATGGATGAGCAGTTCTTC
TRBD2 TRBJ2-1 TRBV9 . CASSVVASGYNEQFF TGTGCCAGCAGCGTAGTGGCTAGCGGTTACAATGAGCAGTTCTTC
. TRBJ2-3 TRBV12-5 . CASRGSSTDTQYF TGTGCTAGCAGGGGATCTAGCACAGATACGCAGTATTTT
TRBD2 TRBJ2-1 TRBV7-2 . CASSLVPGGINEQFF TGTGCCAGCAGCTTAGTACCGGGAGGAATCAATGAGCAGTTCTTC
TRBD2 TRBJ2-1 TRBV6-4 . CASSDSGTSANEQFF TGTGCCAGCAGTGACTCAGGGACTAGCGCCAATGAGCAGTTCTTC
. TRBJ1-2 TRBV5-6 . CASSMPGPTNYGYTF TGTGCCAGCAGCATGCCGGGACCTACTAACTATGGCTACACCTTC
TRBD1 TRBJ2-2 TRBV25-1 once CASSERNAGGTGELFF TGTGCCAGCAGTGAAAGGAATGCAGGGGGCACCGGGGAGCTGTTTTTT
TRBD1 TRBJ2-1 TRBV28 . CASFLGTGGRYEQFF TGTGCCAGCTTCCTAGGGACAGGGGGCCGGTATGAGCAGTTCTTC
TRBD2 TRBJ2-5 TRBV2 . CASSEVGGSETQYF TGTGCCAGCAGTGAGGTGGGGGGGTCCGAGACCCAGTACTTC
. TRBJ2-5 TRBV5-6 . CASSVPEETQYF TGTGCCAGCAGCGTCCCGGAGGAGACCCAGTACTTC
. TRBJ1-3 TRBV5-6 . CASSLSPQGGPGNTIYF TGTGCCAGCAGCTTGAGCCCACAGGGAGGCCCTGGAAACACCATATATTTT
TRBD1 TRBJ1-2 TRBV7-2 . CASSERQGGNYGYTF TGTGCCAGCAGCGAACGACAGGGCGGGAACTATGGCTACACCTTC
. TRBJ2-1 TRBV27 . CASRIMGGDRYNEQFF TGTGCCAGCAGGATTATGGGTGGGGACCGCTACAATGAGCAGTTCTTC
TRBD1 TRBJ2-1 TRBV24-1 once CATSEAGQGVNEQFF TGTGCCACCAGTGAGGCAGGACAGGGGGTCAATGAGCAGTTCTTC
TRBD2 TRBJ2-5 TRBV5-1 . CASSFSGGAGETQYF TGCGCCAGCAGCTTTAGCGGGGGGGCCGGGGAGACCCAGTACTTC
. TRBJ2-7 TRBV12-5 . CASGSGTGFDEQYF TGTGCTAGTGGTTCAGGAACAGGGTTCGACGAGCAGTACTTC
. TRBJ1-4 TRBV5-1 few CASSSLGAEKLFF TGCGCCAGCAGCTCCTTAGGGGCGGAAAAACTGTTTTTT
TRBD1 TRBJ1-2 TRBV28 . CASRLQGENYGYTF TGTGCCAGTAGGCTACAGGGGGAAAACTATGGCTACACCTTC
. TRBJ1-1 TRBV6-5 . CASSPWTVGLTEAFF TGTGCCAGCAGTCCGTGGACAGTCGGCTTAACTGAAGCTTTCTTT
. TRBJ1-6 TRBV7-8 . CASSSRDSIGVPLHF TGTGCCAGCAGCTCGCGGGACTCAATCGGGGTACCCCTCCACTTT
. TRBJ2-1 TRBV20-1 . CSAREYAEQFF TGCAGTGCTAGAGAGTATGCTGAGCAGTTCTTC
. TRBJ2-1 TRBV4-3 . CASSQELQATLTFNEQFF TGCGCCAGCAGCCAAGAGTTACAGGCAACCCTCACTTTCAATGAGCAGTTCTTC
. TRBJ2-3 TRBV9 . CASSVEGLVRNTQYF TGTGCCAGCAGCGTAGAGGGGCTCGTCAGAAATACGCAGTATTTT
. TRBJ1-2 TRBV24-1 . CATSDWWQGSGYTF TGTGCCACCAGTGATTGGTGGCAGGGTAGCGGCTACACCTTC
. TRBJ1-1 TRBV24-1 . CATSESRGNTEAFF TGTGCCACCAGTGAATCCCGGGGGAACACTGAAGCTTTCTTT
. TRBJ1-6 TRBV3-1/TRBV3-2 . CASSQEKALWDSPLHF TGTGCCAGCAGCCAAGAAAAAGCGTTGTGGGATTCACCCCTCCACTTT
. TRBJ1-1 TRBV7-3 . CASSLTQSTEAFF TGTGCCAGCAGCTTAACACAGAGCACTGAAGCTTTCTTT
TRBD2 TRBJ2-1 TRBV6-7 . CASSYAGLAEGSYNEQFF TGTGCCAGCAGTTACGCAGGACTAGCGGAAGGCTCCTACAATGAGCAGTTCTTC
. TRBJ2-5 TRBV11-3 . CASSSRVQTQYF TGTGCCAGCAGCAGCAGGGTCCAGACCCAGTACTTC
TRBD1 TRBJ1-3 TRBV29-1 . CSVRQGAGNTIYF TGCAGCGTGCGACAGGGGGCTGGAAACACCATATATTTT
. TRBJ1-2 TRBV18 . CASSPQQLDRGGYTF TGTGCCAGCTCACCACAGCAACTGGATCGGGGTGGCTACACCTTC
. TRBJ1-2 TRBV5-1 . CASSPHWGGNYGYTF TGCGCCAGCAGCCCCCACTGGGGGGGTAACTATGGCTACACCTTC
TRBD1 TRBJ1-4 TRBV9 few CASSEMGTGLNEKLFF TGTGCCAGCAGCGAGATGGGGACAGGGCTCAATGAAAAACTGTTTTTT
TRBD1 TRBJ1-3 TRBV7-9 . CASSWGQGNSGNTIYF TGTGCCAGCAGCTGGGGACAGGGTAATTCTGGAAACACCATATATTTT
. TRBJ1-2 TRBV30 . CAWSPREGGYTF TGTGCCTGGAGTCCCCGAGAGGGGGGCTACACCTTC
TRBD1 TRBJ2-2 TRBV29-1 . CSASGPGQFSDGELFF TGCAGCGCCTCGGGTCCGGGACAGTTTTCGGACGGGGAGCTGTTTTTT
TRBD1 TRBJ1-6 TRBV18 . CASSPGQQNSPLHF TGTGCCAGCTCACCGGGACAGCAGAATTCACCCCTCCACTTT
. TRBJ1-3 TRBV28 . CASSLWPDSGNTIYF TGTGCCAGCAGTTTATGGCCAGACTCTGGAAACACCATATATTTT
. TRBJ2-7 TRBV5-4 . CASSSPGTNYEQYF TGTGCCAGCAGCTCCCCCGGGACAAACTACGAGCAGTACTTC
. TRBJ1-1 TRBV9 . CASSPGGGRGAGAEAFF TGTGCCAGCAGTCCCGGGGGAGGGAGGGGCGCTGGAGCAGAAGCTTTCTTT
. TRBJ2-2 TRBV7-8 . CASSTRPGMQQNTGELFF TGTGCCAGCAGCACCAGACCAGGGATGCAACAGAACACCGGGGAGCTGTTTTTT
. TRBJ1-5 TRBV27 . CASCRGWGGGQNQPQHF TGTGCCAGCTGTAGGGGGTGGGGAGGGGGGCAGAATCAGCCCCAGCATTTT
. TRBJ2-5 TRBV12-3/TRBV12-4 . CASSFGGETQYF TGTGCCAGCAGTTTTGGGGGAGAGACCCAGTACTTC
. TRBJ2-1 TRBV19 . CASSLRDIDEQFF TGTGCCAGTAGCCTCCGGGACATCGATGAGCAGTTCTTC
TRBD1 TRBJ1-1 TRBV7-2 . CASSLTADRGNTEAFF TGTGCCAGCAGCTTAACGGCGGACAGGGGGAACACTGAAGCTTTCTTT
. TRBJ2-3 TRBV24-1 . CATSDDSDFRTQYF TGTGCCACCAGCGACGATTCGGATTTTCGTACGCAGTATTTT
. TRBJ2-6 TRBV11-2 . CASSRYGSGANVLTF TGTGCCAGCAGCAGATACGGCTCTGGGGCCAACGTCCTGACTTTC
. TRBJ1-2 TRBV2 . CASPRGRQEDYGYTF TGTGCCAGCCCCCGGGGGAGACAGGAGGACTATGGCTACACCTTC
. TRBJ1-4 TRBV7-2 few CASSLQGVNEKLFF TGTGCCAGCAGCTTACAAGGTGTTAATGAAAAACTGTTTTTT
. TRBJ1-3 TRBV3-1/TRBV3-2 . CASSQGSGVSGNTIYF TGTGCCAGCAGCCAAGGTTCCGGGGTCTCTGGAAACACCATATATTTT
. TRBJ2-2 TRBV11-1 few CASNTGAHANTGELFF TGTGCCAGTAATACCGGGGCCCACGCGAACACCGGGGAGCTGTTTTTT
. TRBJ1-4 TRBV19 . CASSTQGINEKLFF TGTGCCAGTAGTACTCAGGGGATCAATGAAAAACTGTTTTTT
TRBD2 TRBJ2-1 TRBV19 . CASSTPGLAGGYDEQFF TGTGCCAGTAGTACTCCGGGACTAGCGGGGGGGTACGATGAGCAGTTCTTC
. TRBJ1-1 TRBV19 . CASSIVGIAGTEAFF TGTGCCAGTAGTATAGTCGGGATCGCCGGCACTGAAGCTTTCTTT